One sample yielded the 19 T cell receptor beta chains listed below, sequenced in a study of cytomegalovirus exposure and HLA in healthy donors. Here immunoSEQ multiplex PCR was the method, and the copy in TCRdb shows in-frame clones only, minus some. This table holds a few hundred thousand clones, 86% found once. Sample: PBMCs. The receptors were gathered from a woman younger than 30 in good health and CMV-seronegative.

This clone was picked up one time. The rearrangement joins TRBV11-1 to TRBJ2-2, with D perhaps matching TRBD1 (6 bases). V lost 5 bases, J lost 5 bases, and 18 bases lay in between. This CDR3 is built from 16 residues. Germline loops: CDR1 SGHAT, CDR2 FQDESV (reference sequence). For the CDR3, the DNA is TGTGCCAGCAGCCTGTACGAATACACAGGGACCGGGGAGCTGTTTTTT. As protein: CASSLYEYTGTGELFF.

The count of this clone is one. V and J are TRBV5-6 and TRBJ2-7; 11 nucleotides agree with TRBD2. V gave up 2 bases and J gave up 0 bases; unmatched junction bases: 10. The length of the CDR3 is 18 residues. In germline, CDR1 is SGHDT, CDR2 YYEEEE. The CDR3 region has the DNA TGTGCCAGCAGCTTTATAGGACTAGCGGGCTCAAGCTCCTACGAGCAGTACTTC. It specifies CASSFIGLAGSSSYEQYF.

This chain uses TRBV9 with TRBJ1-3; D remains ambiguous. Germline lookup yields CDR1 SGDLS and CDR2 YYNGEE. The CDR3 loop spans 15 amino acids. Trimming took 0 bases from V and 2 from J, leaving 9 bases between them. The CDR3: CASSVASVPGNTIYF. In DNA form, the CDR3 reads TGTGCCAGCAGCGTAGCCTCGGTTCCTGGAAACACCATATATTTT.

V is TRBV2 and J is TRBJ1-1, with 7 bases fitting TRBD1. The germline V gene encodes CDR1 SNHLY and CDR2 FYNNEI. The CDR3 spans 14 residues. V was pared by 8 bases and J by 0 bases, with 6 bases of the junction left unmatched. This CDR3 is CASLYRGLNTEAFF. The CDR3 coding sequence is TGTGCCAGCCTCTACAGGGGATTGAACACTGAAGCTTTCTTT.

The V and J genes are TRBV11-2 and TRBJ2-5, with D perhaps matching TRBD1 (6 bases). The CDR3 extends over 16 amino acids. Trimming left V 3 bases short and J 3 bases short, with 17 bases between. Germline assignment: CDR1 SGHAT and CDR2 FQNNGV. Here the CDR3 reads CASSFGKTGGEETQYF. CDR3 in DNA: TGTGCCAGCAGCTTTGGTAAGACAGGCGGAGAAGAGACCCAGTACTTC.

J is TRBJ2-7 and V is TRBV4-1; tentative D call: TRBD1 (6 bases). This CDR3 spans 13 amino acids. Trimming took 0 bases from V and 5 from J, leaving 8 bases between them. In germline, CDR1 is MGHRA, CDR2 YSYEKL. The CDR3 loop reads CASSQEQGDEQYF. Written as DNA, the CDR3 is TGCGCCAGCAGCCAAGAACAGGGCGACGAGCAGTACTTC.

The CDR3 DNA sequence: TGTGCCAGCAGCCAGACTAGGGAGGACGAGCAGTACTTC. As protein: CASSQTREDEQYF. The chain joins TRBV7-6 to TRBJ2-7, with D tentatively TRBD2 (6 bases). Trimming removed 5 bases from V and 5 bases from J, with 13 bases in between. CDR3 size: 13 residues. The germline gives CDR1 SGHVS, CDR2 FNYEAQ.

The rearrangement links TRBV29-1 to TRBJ1-5; 10 bases line up with TRBD1. Trimming at V came to 0 bases and at J to 7 bases, leaving 6 bases not matched to a gene. The CDR3 spans 15 residues. Germline CDR1 and CDR2: SQVTM and ANQGSEA. CDR3 DNA sequence: TGCAGCGTTGAAGATCGGGACAGGGGTAAGCAGCCCCAGCATTTT. Amino acid sequence: CSVEDRDRGKQPQHF.

V gene TRBV6-1 combines with J gene TRBJ1-6, with no clear D. Trimming left V 6 bases short and J 8 bases short, with 14 bases between. The V gene's germline CDR1 is MNHNS and CDR2 SASEGT. CDR3 length: 14 amino acids. The CDR3 is CASRGPLQDSPLHF. For the CDR3, the DNA is TGTGCCAGCAGGGGCCCCCTCCAGGATTCACCCCTCCACTTT.

The chain uses TRBV12-5 and TRBJ2-7, with D possibly TRBD1 on 6 matching bases. This CDR3 has 14 amino acids. The V gene's germline CDR1 is LGHNT and CDR2 FRNRAP. Trimming removed 2 bases at V and 1 base at J, with 9 bases between. CDR3 sequence: CASGLQTGSYEQYF. CDR3 coding DNA: TGTGCTAGTGGTTTGCAGACAGGTTCCTACGAGCAGTACTTC.

This clone has a single count. V and J are TRBV28 and TRBJ2-6; TRBD2 is a possible D gene (6 bases). CDR1 is MDHEN, CDR2 SYDVKM, per germline. Trimming left V 6 bases short and J 0 bases short, with 27 bases between. The CDR3 is 21 amino acids. The CDR3 DNA follows: TGTGCCAGCAGCTTGAACCGGGACTCACGCTGGGAGGTCTCTGGGGCCAACGTCCTGACTTTC. Translation gives CASSLNRDSRWEVSGANVLTF.

The chain combines TRBV7-3 with TRBJ1-2; a weak D match, TRBD1 (6 bases). The CDR3 is made up of 17 amino acids. V lost 5 bases, J lost 0 bases, and 19 bases lay in between. Germline V gives CDR1 SGHTA, CDR2 FQGTGA. This CDR3 reads CASSPSSGGRANYGYTF. The CDR3 region has the DNA TGTGCCAGCAGCCCCTCCTCGGGGGGCCGAGCTAACTATGGCTACACCTTC.

The rearrangement joins TRBV7-9 to TRBJ2-1; possibly TRBD1 for D (6 bases). The CDR3 runs to 15 residues. Germline lookup yields CDR1 SEHNR and CDR2 FQNEAQ (reference sequence). V lost 4 bases and J lost 4, with 14 bases in between. The CDR3 loop is CASSSNRVRYNEQFF. The CDR3 DNA reads as TGTGCCAGCAGCTCCAACAGGGTGAGGTACAATGAGCAGTTCTTC. Looking up the rest from reference TRBV7-9 and TRBJ2-1 gives the full variable domain: DTGVSQNPRHKITKRGQNVTFRCDPISEHNRLYWYRQTLGQGPEFLTYFQNEAQLEKSRLLSDRFSAERPKGSFSTLEIQRTEQGDSAMYLCASSSNRVRYNEQFFGPGTRLTVL.

This clone was seen once. This chain joins TRBV9 and TRBJ2-7; the match to TRBD2 covers 13 bases. The CDR3 consists of 18 residues. J was trimmed by 0 bases and V by 3 bases; bases with no gene match: 9. Germline V gene data show CDR1 as SGDLS and CDR2 as YYNGEE. The CDR3 DNA reads TGTGCCAGCAGCGCATATCCGGGACTAGCGGGAAGCTCCTACGAGCAGTACTTC. Its protein is CASSAYPGLAGSSYEQYF.

The chain recombines TRBV7-9 with TRBJ2-2; 9 bases match TRBD1. The CDR3 spans 15 residues. V lost 5 bases and J lost 4; bases outside the gene matches: 5. Germline assignment: CDR1 SEHNR and CDR2 FQNEAQ (reference sequence). The CDR3 protein is CASSPTGGITGELFF. The CDR3 DNA reads as TGTGCCAGCAGCCCAACAGGGGGCATCACCGGGGAGCTGTTTTTT.

This clone was counted between two and nine times. The CDR3, as DNA: TGCGCCAGCAGCCGGGACGGACTAGCGGGAGCCGAGCAGTACTTC. Translated, it gives CASSRDGLAGAEQYF. The chain couples TRBV5-1 to TRBJ2-7; 13 bases agree with TRBD2. The germline gives CDR1 SGHRS, CDR2 YFSETQ. Trimming cost V 4 bases and J 6 bases; bases outside gene matches: 7. This CDR3 spans 15 amino acids.

The V and J genes are TRBV6-5 and TRBJ2-4; D is ambiguous. This CDR3 region has 13 residues. The germline V gene encodes CDR1 MNHEY and CDR2 SVGAGI. The ends were cut back, 6 bases at V and 3 bases at J, with 9 bases in the middle. CDR3 loop: CASSLGHKNIQYF. DNA of the CDR3: TGTGCCAGCAGCCTGGGCCACAAAAACATTCAGTACTTC.

This clone was recorded once. The chain carries TRBV18 and TRBJ2-7; 8 bases match TRBD2. CDR1 is KGHSH and CDR2 is LQKENI in the germline V gene. The CDR3 extends over 16 amino acids. With 5 bases clipped from V and 0 bases from J, the junction kept 9 bases outside the gene matches. The CDR3 region is CASSSSGGLNSYEQYF. DNA for the CDR3: TGTGCCAGCTCATCGAGCGGGGGCCTGAACTCCTACGAGCAGTACTTC.

The rearrangement uses TRBV10-3 and TRBJ1-6; D unresolved. V lost 4 bases to trimming and J lost 2 bases, with 9 bases between them. The CDR3 runs to 15 residues. The V gene's germline CDR1 is ENHRY and CDR2 SYGVKD. CDR3 DNA: TGTGCCATCAGTGCCGGACTAACCTATAATTCACCCCTCCACTTT. This translates into CAISAGLTYNSPLHF.